This T cell receptor beta chain was recovered during a study of T-cell reconstitution after alpha-beta-depleted transplantation in children. Per the germline V gene, CDR1 is SGDLS and CDR2 is YYNGEE. V was pared by 3 bases and J by 5 bases, with 8 bases of the junction left unmatched. The CDR3 consists of 14 residues. This clonotype was picked up a small number of times. Its specificity is not known. Unique molecular identifiers were incorporated during preparation of the TCRbeta library. TCRdb recomputed calls from the PCR reads with MiXCR, one row per CDR3 protein. The repertoire consists of 440,000 or so distinct CDR3 sequences, with over 40% occurring once and the leading ten covering 27%. Overall study results and limits: Alpha-beta T cells about two months after transplant reportedly derived from several hundred expanded graft clones. Among T cells one year after transplant, newly produced cells accounted for most counts and diversity. Surviving recipient cells, namely T cells and thymic progenitors, were the source of high day-60 TCRbeta diversity in some patients.

This chain connects TRBV9 to TRBJ2-7; 7 positions agree with TRBD2. This receptor was identified in a girl aged 2 to 10 with aplastic anemia, due to receive a stem cell transplant. The input for sequencing was PBMCs, taken before TCRalphabeta/CD19-depleted stem cell transplant. This CDR3 reads CASSAKGLADEQYF. Written as DNA, the CDR3 is TGTGCCAGCAGCGCGAAGGGCCTAGCGGACGAGCAGTACTTC.